These 24 T cell receptor beta chains share one sample of origin, sequenced in a study of tumor and adjacent non-tumor tissue in lung cancer. A modified ARM-PCR protocol with three rounds of nested PCR amplified TCRbeta. MiXCR, applied by TCRdb to the multiplex PCR reads, yields one record per CDR3 protein. Of some 78,000 distinct CDR3 sequences listed, over 75% were seen once; the top ten hold about an eighth. The template was RNA from unsorted bulk tissue. Sample: lung tumor tissue. These receptors all come from a woman between 45 and 60 years old with non-small cell lung cancer.

Worth noting for this clonotype: Its ends do not fully match the called genes, so a read error is possible. V and J are TRBV12-3 or TRBV12-4 and TRBJ2-5; 13 bases line up with TRBD2. The length of the CDR3 is 19 residues. The CDR3 sequence is CPSSPAAFGLAGVAETQNF. CDR3 nucleotides: TGTCCCAGCAGTCCGGCCGCTTTCGGACTAGCGGGGGTCGCAGAGACCCAGAACTTC.

Worth noting for this clonotype: A much larger clone lies a single base off, so this may be a read error. A read error is likely, as this CDR3 ends without the conserved phenylalanine or tryptophan. The genes are TRBV20-1 and TRBJ2-7; TRBD1 might be the D (5 bases). The germline CDR1 and CDR2 sequences are DFQATT and SNEGSKA (reference sequence). CDR3 length equals 13 residues. The CDR3 is CSVRDQGGGEQYL. The CDR3 DNA reads as TGCAGTGTTAGAGATCAGGGTGGCGGCGAGCAGTACCTC.

Concerning this clonotype: This CDR3 is missing its conserved last phenylalanine or tryptophan, likely due to a read error. The rearrangement links TRBV20-1 to TRBJ1-1, with TRBD1 identical over 7 bases. CDR1 and CDR2 (germline): DFQATT, SNEGSKA (reference sequence). The length of the CDR3 is 17 residues. The CDR3 region has the DNA TGCAATGCTAGAGATAGCGGGAGACAGGGATTGAACACTGAAGCTTTCCTT. Translated: CNARDSGRQGLNTEAFL.

Details on this clonotype: The junction differs from germline at one of its ends, possibly a read error. J is TRBJ2-1 and V is TRBV4-2, with D hard to call. The CDR3 contains 16 residues. The germline CDR1 and CDR2 sequences are LGHNA and YNFKEQ. DNA for the CDR3: TGTACCAGCAGCCAAGAAGCCACGACCTCCTACAATGAGCAGTTCTTC. Its translation: CTSSQEATTSYNEQFF.

Regarding this clonotype: At one end, the junction sequence differs from germline, possibly due to a read error. The chain is built from TRBV6-2 or TRBV6-3 and TRBJ1-1, with a weak D call TRBD1 (5 bases). The CDR3 is 16 residues long. CDR1 is MNHEY and CDR2 is SVGEGT in the germline V gene. Here the CDR3 DNA reads TGTGCCAGCAGTTATGCCCTGACTCTGAGAGGGACTGAAGTTTTCTTT. Translation gives CASSYALTLRGTEVFF.

As for this clonotype: One end of the junction varies from germline; a read error may be responsible. The chain combines TRBV6-6 with TRBJ2-5; no firm D call. This CDR3 is built from 14 residues. Germline CDR1 MNHNY, CDR2 SVGAGI (reference sequence). This CDR3 is CPSSYSGGRETQYF. The CDR3 coding sequence is TGTCCCAGCAGTTACTCGGGCGGCCGAGAGACTCAGTACTTC.

As to this clonotype: One end of the junction varies from germline; a read error may be responsible. The chain has TRBV4-1 and TRBJ2-7, with 7 bases aligning to TRBD1. Germline V gene sequence: CDR1 MGHRA, CDR2 YSYEKL. The CDR3 is 15 residues long. In DNA, the CDR3 is TGCGCCAGCAGCCAAGACAGAGGACAGGCCTACAAGCAGTATTTC. Protein: CASSQDRGQAYKQYF.

Comment on this clonotype: Since the CDR3 does not end with the conserved phenylalanine or tryptophan, this likely comes from a read error. J is TRBJ2-1 and V is TRBV29-1; D assignment may be TRBD1 or TRBD2 (5 bases each). From germline, CDR1 is SQVTM and CDR2 ANQGSEA. V dropped 3 bases and J dropped 13 bases, with 13 bases sitting between them. The CDR3 is 11 amino acids. For the CDR3, the DNA is TGCAGCGTTGACATCCGGGACCTCCAGTTCCTC. Translation gives CSVDIRDLQFL.

J is TRBJ2-7 and V is TRBV11-2; no definite D call. This CDR3 spans 15 amino acids. With 6 bases removed from V and 1 base from J, the gap between germline ends came to 16 bases. In germline, CDR1 is SGHAT, CDR2 FQNNGV. The CDR3 sequence is CASRPWARDSYEQYF. The CDR3 coding sequence is TGTGCCAGCAGACCTTGGGCTAGAGATTCCTACGAGCAGTACTTC.

Comments on this clonotype: Sequence at one end of the junction differs from germline and may be a read error. The chain is built from TRBV4-2 and TRBJ2-5; TRBD2 agrees at 8 bases. The CDR3 has 16 residues. Per the germline V gene, CDR1 is LGHNA and CDR2 is YNFKEQ. CDR3 amino acids: CASSRAMGLDYVTQYF. Written as DNA, the CDR3 is TGTGCCAGCAGCCGAGCCATGGGACTAGACTACGTGACCCAGTACTTT.

Comment on this clonotype: The CDR3 does not close with the conserved phenylalanine or tryptophan, likely indicating a read error. V usage is TRBV6-6 and J usage is TRBJ2-6; no clear D gene. The CDR3 consists of 17 residues. Trimming shortened V by 2 bases and J by 0 bases, and 11 bases separated the two germline ends. Germline V CDR1 and CDR2: MNHNY, SVGAGI (reference sequence). This chain's CDR3 is CASSYPGEPSGANVLTL. CDR3 sequence (DNA): TGTGCCAGCAGTTACCCAGGTGAACCCTCTGGGGCCAACGTCCTGACTCTC.

This chain connects TRBV20-1 to TRBJ1-5; tentatively, D is TRBD1 (5 bases). Germline V gives CDR1 DFQATT, CDR2 SNEGSKA (reference sequence). The CDR3 totals 15 residues. The CDR3 loop reads CSAPYTGGANQPQHF. The DNA of the CDR3 is TGCAGCGCTCCATACACAGGAGGAGCCAATCAGCCCCAGCATTTT.

Comment on this clonotype: Being one base from a much bigger clone, this may be a read error. V usage is TRBV30 and J usage is TRBJ2-3; D is unclear. Germline-derived CDR1 and CDR2 are GTSNPN and SVGIG (reference sequence). The V end was cut by 4 bases, the J end by 9 bases, with 17 bases between. The CDR3 runs to 13 residues. The CDR3 loop reads CAWTRQPFETQYF. In DNA form, the CDR3 reads TGTGCCTGGACCCGACAACCCTTTGAAACGCAGTATTTT.

In the case of this clonotype: This likely comes from a read error, as the CDR3 has no conserved phenylalanine or tryptophan at its end. The chain employs TRBV11-2 and TRBJ1-3; D may be TRBD1 (6 bases). The V end lost 3 bases, the J end lost 5 bases, and 11 bases lay between the germline ends. CDR1 is SGHAT, CDR2 FQNNGV, per germline. The CDR3 has 14 residues. The CDR3 loop is CASSFLGARNTIYV. The CDR3, as DNA: TGTGCCAGCAGCTTCTTGGGGGCTAGAAACACCATATATGTT.

With regard to this clonotype: One junction end does not reproduce the germline sequence, and a read error may be involved. The chain uses TRBV6-5 and TRBJ2-2; D is possibly TRBD2 (6 bases). Germline-derived CDR1 and CDR2 are MNHEY and SVGAGI. This CDR3 has 14 amino acids. The CDR3 is CASTAGSPTGELFF. The DNA of the CDR3 is TGTGCCAGCACCGCGGGGTCACCCACCGGAGAGCTGTTTTTT.

The chain employs TRBV20-1 and TRBJ1-2; D not certain. Germline CDR1 and CDR2: DFQATT and SNEGSKA (reference sequence). CDR3 length: 12 residues. Trimming removed 3 bases at V and 3 bases at J, with 8 bases between. CDR3 coding DNA: TGCAGTGCTAGGGTTGTGGACTATGGCTACACCTTC. Translation gives CSARVVDYGYTF.

The chain links TRBV12-3 or TRBV12-4 to TRBJ1-3, with unresolved D. This CDR3 has 12 amino acids. Trimming pared 7 bases from V and 7 bases from J, leaving 11 bases between. The CDR3 protein is CASKRLGNTIYF. In DNA form, the CDR3 reads TGTGCCAGCAAGCGTCTGGGGAACACCATATATTTT.

This clonotype was recorded only once. At one of its ends the junction is not consistent with the germline gene, which may arise from a read error. This chain links TRBV20-1 with TRBJ2-2; 8 nucleotides line up with TRBD1. This CDR3 spans 16 amino acids. Germline loops: CDR1 DFQATT, CDR2 SNEGSKA (reference sequence). The chain's CDR3 is CSTRGIRQGTAGELFF. CDR3 bases: TGCAGTACTAGAGGGATAAGACAGGGGACCGCCGGGGAGCTGTTTTTT.

As for this clonotype: One end of the junction fails to match germline, which may point to a read error. The chain carries TRBV29-1 and TRBJ1-1, with D perhaps TRBD1 (6 bases). Per germline, CDR1 SQVTM and CDR2 ANQGSEA. The CDR3 covers 13 residues. The CDR3 loop reads CSVGEGVGTEAFF. DNA of the CDR3: TGTAGCGTTGGGGAGGGGGTAGGAACTGAAGCTTTCTTT. Supplemented by reference TRBV29-1 and TRBJ1-1, the full variable domain reads SAVISQKPSRDICQRGTSLTIQCQVDSQVTMMFWYRQQPGQSLTLIATANQGSEATYESGFVIDKFPISRPNLTFSTLTVSNMSPEDSSIYLCSVGEGVGTEAFFGQGTRLTVV.

The chain couples TRBV28 to TRBJ2-7; 7 bases line up with TRBD1. V was pared by 9 bases and J by 4 bases, with 12 bases of the junction left unmatched. This CDR3 contains 14 residues. CDR1 and CDR2 (germline): MDHEN, SYDVKM. The CDR3 bases are TGTGCCAGTGGTTTTAGGGGACAGACTTACGAGCAGTACTTC. Translating it yields CASGFRGQTYEQYF.

As for this clonotype: The junction departs from the called germline gene at one end, perhaps through a read error. The CDR3 DNA reads TGTGTCAGCAACGAACGGCCCCTCAGTATCACTGAAGCTTTCTTT. This translates into CVSNERPLSITEAFF. The chain recombines TRBV6-6 with TRBJ1-1; no firm D call. Germline values: CDR1 MNHNY, CDR2 SVGAGI (reference sequence). The CDR3 loop spans 15 amino acids.

A note on this clonotype: At one of its ends the junction is not consistent with the germline gene, which may arise from a read error. V is TRBV4-1 and J is TRBJ1-1; D gene unclear. The V gene's germline CDR1 is MGHRA and CDR2 YSYEKL. The CDR3 runs 16 residues. The CDR3 DNA reads as TGTGCCAGCAGCCAAGATCTCTACAAGGAGAACACTGAAGCTTTCTTT. Protein: CASSQDLYKENTEAFF.

This clonotype was observed a few times. This chain links TRBV4-3 with TRBJ2-1; D may be TRBD2 (6 bases). The CDR3 runs to 15 residues. Germline V gene data show CDR1 as LGHNA and CDR2 as YSLEER. Trimming removed 0 bases at V and 5 bases at J, with 11 bases between. The CDR3 bases are TGCGCCAGCAGCCAAGACGGGGGAAGACACAATGAGCAGTTCTTC. Residues: CASSQDGGRHNEQFF.

The J gene is TRBJ1-3, the V gene TRBV12-3 or TRBV12-4, with D tentatively TRBD1 (5 bases). V was trimmed by 1 base and J by 10 bases, leaving 17 bases between them. There are 15 residues in the CDR3. The CDR3 reads CASSLDALGVKTIYF. In nucleotides, the CDR3 is TGTGCCAGCAGTTTAGACGCATTGGGGGTGAAGACCATATATTTT.